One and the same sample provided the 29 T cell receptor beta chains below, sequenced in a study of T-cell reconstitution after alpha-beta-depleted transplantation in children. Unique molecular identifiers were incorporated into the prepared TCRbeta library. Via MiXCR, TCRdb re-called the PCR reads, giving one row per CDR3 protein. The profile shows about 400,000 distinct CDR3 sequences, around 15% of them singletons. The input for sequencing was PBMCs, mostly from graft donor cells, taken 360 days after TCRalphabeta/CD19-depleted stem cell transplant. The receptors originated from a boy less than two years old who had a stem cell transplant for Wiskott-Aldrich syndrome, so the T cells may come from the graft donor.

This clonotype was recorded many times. CDR3 coding DNA: TGTGCCAGCAGCTTAGCGTGGACAGGGGCCCAGTACTTC. Encoded protein: CASSLAWTGAQYF. V is TRBV11-2 and J is TRBJ2-5; 9 nucleotides line up with TRBD1. The germline V gene has CDR1 SGHAT and CDR2 FQNNGV. Unmatched junction bases numbered 3, after V lost 1 base and J lost 9 bases. The CDR3 is made up of 13 amino acids.

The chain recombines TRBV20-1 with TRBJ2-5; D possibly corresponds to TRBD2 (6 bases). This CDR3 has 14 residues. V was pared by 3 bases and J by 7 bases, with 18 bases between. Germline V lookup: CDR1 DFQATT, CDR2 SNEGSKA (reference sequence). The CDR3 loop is CSASSWGTLGTQYF. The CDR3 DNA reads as TGCAGTGCTAGTAGTTGGGGGACTCTGGGGACCCAGTACTTC.

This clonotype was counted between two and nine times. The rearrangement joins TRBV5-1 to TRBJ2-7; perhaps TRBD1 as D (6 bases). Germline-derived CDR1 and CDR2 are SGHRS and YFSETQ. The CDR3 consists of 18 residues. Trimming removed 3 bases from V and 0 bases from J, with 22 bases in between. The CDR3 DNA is TGCGCCAGCAGCTCACTCTCACGGCCGGGACAAAGCTCCTACGAGCAGTACTTC. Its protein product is CASSSLSRPGQSSYEQYF.

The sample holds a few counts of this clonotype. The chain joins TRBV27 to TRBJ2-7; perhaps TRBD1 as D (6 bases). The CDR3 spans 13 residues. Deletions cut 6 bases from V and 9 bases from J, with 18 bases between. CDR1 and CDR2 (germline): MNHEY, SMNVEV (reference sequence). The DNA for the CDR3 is TGTGCCAGCAGGAACCTCAGGGGTCCTAGGCAGTACTTC. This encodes CASRNLRGPRQYF.

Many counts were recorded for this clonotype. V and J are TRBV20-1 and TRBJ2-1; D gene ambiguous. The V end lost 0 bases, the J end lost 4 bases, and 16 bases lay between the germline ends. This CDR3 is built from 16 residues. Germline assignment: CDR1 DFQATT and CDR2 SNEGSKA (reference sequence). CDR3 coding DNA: TGCAGTGCTAGAGATTATGTCGCTTTGGCTTACAATGAGCAGTTCTTC. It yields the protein CSARDYVALAYNEQFF.

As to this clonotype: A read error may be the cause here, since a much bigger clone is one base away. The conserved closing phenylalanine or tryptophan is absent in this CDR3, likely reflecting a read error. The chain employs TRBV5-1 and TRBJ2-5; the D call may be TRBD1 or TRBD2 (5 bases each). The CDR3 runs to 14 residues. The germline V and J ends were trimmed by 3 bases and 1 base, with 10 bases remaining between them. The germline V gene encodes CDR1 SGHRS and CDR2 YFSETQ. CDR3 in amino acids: CASSSGPFQETQYL. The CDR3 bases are TGCGCCAGCAGCTCGGGACCTTTCCAAGAGACCCAGTACTTG.

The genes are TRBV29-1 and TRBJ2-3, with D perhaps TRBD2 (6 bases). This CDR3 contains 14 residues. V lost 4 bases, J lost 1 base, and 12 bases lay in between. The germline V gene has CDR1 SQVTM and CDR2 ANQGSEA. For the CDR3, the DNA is TGCAGCGTTGGTTGGACGGGAGGCACAGATACGCAGTATTTT. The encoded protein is CSVGWTGGTDTQYF.

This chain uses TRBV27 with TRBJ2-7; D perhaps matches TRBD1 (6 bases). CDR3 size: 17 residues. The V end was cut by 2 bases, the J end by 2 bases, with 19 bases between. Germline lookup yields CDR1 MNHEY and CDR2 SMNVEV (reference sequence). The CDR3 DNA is TGTGCCAGCAGTTTAACCGGCAGGGGTGCGGCCACCTACGAGCAGTACTTC. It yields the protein CASSLTGRGAATYEQYF.

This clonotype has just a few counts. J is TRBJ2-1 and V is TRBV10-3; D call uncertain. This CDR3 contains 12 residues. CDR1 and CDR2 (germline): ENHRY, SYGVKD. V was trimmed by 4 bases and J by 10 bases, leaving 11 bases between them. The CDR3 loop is CAISGGIGEQFF. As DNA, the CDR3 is TGTGCCATCAGTGGGGGTATAGGGGAGCAGTTCTTC.

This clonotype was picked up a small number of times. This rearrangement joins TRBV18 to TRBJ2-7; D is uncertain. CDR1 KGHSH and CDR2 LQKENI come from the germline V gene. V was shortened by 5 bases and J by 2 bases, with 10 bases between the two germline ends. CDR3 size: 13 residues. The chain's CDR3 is CASSVLGTYEQYF. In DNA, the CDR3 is TGTGCCAGCTCAGTTCTAGGAACCTACGAGCAGTACTTC.

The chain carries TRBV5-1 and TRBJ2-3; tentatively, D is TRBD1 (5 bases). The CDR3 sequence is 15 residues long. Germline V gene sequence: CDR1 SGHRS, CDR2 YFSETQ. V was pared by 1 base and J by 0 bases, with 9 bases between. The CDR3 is CASSLWGASTDTQYF. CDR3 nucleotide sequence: TGCGCCAGCAGCTTGTGGGGCGCTAGCACAGATACGCAGTATTTT.

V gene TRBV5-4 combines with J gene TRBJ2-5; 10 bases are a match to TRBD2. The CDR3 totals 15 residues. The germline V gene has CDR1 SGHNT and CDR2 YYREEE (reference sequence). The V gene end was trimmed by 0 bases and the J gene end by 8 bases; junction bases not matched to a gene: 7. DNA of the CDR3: TGTGCCAGCAGCTTGGATATCGGGACTAGCGCCACCCAGTACTTC. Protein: CASSLDIGTSATQYF.

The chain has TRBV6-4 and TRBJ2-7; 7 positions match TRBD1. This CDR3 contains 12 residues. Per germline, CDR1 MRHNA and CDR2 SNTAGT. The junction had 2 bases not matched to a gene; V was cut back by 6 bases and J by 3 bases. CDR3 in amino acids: CASRDRFYEQYF. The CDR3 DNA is TGTGCCAGCAGGGACAGGTTCTACGAGCAGTACTTC.

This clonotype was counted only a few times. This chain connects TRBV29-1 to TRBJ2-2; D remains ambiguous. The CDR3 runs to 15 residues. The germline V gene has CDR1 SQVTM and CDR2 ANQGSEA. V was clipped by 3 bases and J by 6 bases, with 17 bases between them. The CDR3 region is CSVDSPELGPGELFF. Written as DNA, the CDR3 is TGCAGCGTTGATTCCCCCGAACTCGGGCCCGGGGAGCTGTTTTTT.

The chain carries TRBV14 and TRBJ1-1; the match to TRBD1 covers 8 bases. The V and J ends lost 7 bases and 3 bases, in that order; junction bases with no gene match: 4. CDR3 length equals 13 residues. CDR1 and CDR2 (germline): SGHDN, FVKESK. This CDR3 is CASTWTGHTEAFF. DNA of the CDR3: TGTGCCAGCACCTGGACAGGGCACACTGAAGCTTTCTTT.

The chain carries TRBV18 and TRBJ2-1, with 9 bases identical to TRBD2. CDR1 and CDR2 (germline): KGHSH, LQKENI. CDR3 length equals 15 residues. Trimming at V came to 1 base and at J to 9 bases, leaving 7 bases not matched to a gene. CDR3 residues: CASSPRLAGIGEQFF. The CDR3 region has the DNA TGTGCCAGCTCACCACGCCTAGCGGGAATCGGTGAGCAGTTCTTC.

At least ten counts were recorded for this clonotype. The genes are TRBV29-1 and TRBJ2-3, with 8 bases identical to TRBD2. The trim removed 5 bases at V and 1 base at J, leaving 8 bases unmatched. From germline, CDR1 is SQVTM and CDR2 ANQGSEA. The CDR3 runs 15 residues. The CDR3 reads CSVSPGGGGTDTQYF. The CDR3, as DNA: TGCAGCGTTTCTCCGGGGGGGGGCGGCACAGATACGCAGTATTTT.

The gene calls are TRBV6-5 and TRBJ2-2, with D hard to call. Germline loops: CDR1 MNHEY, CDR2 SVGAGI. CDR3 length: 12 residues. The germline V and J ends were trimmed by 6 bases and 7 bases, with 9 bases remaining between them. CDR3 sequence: CASSPMFGELFF. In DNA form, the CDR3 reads TGTGCCAGCAGCCCTATGTTCGGGGAGCTGTTTTTT.

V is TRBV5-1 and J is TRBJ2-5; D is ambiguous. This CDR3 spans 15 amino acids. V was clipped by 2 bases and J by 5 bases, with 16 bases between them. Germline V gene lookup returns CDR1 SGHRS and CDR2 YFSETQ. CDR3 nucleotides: TGCGCCAGCAGCTTCGGACCCACAAGAGAGGAGACCCAGTACTTC. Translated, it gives CASSFGPTREETQYF.

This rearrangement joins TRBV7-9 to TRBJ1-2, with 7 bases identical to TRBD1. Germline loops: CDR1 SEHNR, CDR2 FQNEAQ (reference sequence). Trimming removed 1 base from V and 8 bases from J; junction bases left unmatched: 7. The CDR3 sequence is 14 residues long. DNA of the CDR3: TGTGCCAGCAGCTTAGAGGGACAGCTGGGAGGCTACACCTTC. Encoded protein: CASSLEGQLGGYTF.

As DNA, the CDR3 is TGTGCCAGCAGCCATACTAGCGGGAGGTCAGATACGCAGTATTTT. Translated: CASSHTSGRSDTQYF. The chain recombines TRBV12-3 or TRBV12-4 with TRBJ2-3; 12 nucleotides match TRBD2. The trim removed 6 bases at V and 4 bases at J, leaving 5 bases unmatched. CDR3 length equals 15 residues.

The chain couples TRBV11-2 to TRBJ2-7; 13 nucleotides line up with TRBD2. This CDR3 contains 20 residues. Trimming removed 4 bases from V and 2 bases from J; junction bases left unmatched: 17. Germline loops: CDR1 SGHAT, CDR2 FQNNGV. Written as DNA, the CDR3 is TGTGCCAGCAGCTATTACCCTCCCCATCCGGGACTAGCGGGACCCTACGAGCAGTACTTC. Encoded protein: CASSYYPPHPGLAGPYEQYF. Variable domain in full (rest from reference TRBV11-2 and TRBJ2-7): EAGVAQSPRYKIIEKRQSVAFWCNPISGHATLYWYQQILGQGPKLLIQFQNNGVVDDSQLPKDRFSAERLKGVDSTLKIQPAKLEDSAVYLCASSYYPPHPGLAGPYEQYFGPGTRLTVT.

The CDR3 region has the DNA TGCAGTGCTAGAGCGGGGAGCTTAGCCAAAAACATTCAGTACTTC. This encodes CSARAGSLAKNIQYF. The V call is TRBV20-1, the J call TRBJ2-4; maybe TRBD2 (5 bases). The CDR3 is 15 amino acids. The V and J ends lost 1 base and 0 bases respectively, with 10 bases between them. Germline V gene data show CDR1 as DFQATT and CDR2 as SNEGSKA (reference sequence).

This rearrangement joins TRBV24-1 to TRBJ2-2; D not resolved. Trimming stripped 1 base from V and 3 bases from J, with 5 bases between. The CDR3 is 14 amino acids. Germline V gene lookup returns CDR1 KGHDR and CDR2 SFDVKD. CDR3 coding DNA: TGTGCCACCAGTGATTTTGATTACACCGGGGAGCTGTTTTTT. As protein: CATSDFDYTGELFF.

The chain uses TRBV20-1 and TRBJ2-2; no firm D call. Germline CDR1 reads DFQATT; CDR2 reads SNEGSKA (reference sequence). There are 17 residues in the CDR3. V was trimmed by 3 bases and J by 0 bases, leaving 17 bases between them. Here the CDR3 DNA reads TGCAGTGCTAGGACGGGTTGGGCATCCCCGAACACCGGGGAGCTGTTTTTT. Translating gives CSARTGWASPNTGELFF.

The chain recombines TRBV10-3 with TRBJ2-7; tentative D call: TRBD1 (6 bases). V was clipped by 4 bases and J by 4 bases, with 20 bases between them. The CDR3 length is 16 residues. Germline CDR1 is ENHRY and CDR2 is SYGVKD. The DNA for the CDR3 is TGTGCCATCAGTGGTAACCCCAGGGGACGGGTGTACGAGCAGTACTTC. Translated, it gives CAISGNPRGRVYEQYF.

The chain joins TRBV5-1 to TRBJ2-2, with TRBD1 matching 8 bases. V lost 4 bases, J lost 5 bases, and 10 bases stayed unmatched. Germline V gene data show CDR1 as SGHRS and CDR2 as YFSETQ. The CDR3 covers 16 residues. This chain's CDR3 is CASSQPRTGQTGELFF. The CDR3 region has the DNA TGCGCCAGCAGCCAGCCCCGGACAGGGCAGACCGGGGAGCTGTTTTTT.

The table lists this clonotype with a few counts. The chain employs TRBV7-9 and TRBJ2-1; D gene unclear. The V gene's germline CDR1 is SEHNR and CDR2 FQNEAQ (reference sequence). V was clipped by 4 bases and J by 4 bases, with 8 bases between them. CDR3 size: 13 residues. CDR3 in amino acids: CASSWEPYNEQFF. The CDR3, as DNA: TGTGCCAGCAGCTGGGAACCTTACAATGAGCAGTTCTTC.

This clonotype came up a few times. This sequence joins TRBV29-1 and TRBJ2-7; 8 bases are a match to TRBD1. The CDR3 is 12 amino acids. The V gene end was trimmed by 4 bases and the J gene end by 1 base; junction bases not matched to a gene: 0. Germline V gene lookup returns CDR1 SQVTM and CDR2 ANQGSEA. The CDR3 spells CSVGQGSYEQYF. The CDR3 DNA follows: TGCAGCGTTGGACAGGGGTCCTACGAGCAGTACTTC.